The rows below give T cell receptor beta chains drawn from one sample of a study of response to subunit inactivated influenza vaccine. TCRdb recomputed calls from the RT-PCR reads with MiXCR, one row per CDR3 protein. Seen here are around 470,000 distinct CDR3 sequences, approximately 7.7% observed once, and the top ten hold approximately 14%. The sample was PBMCs from blood, taken around 25 months after vaccination. These receptors were collected from a man between 50 and 69 years old who received an inactivated influenza vaccine. Each CDR3 is given with its conserved first and last residue. Fields, in order: J gene, V gene, D gene, clone size, CDR3 length, CDR3 DNA, CDR3 protein. The D gene is left open where the match is weak. Size tells how often a clone was seen (once, few, many) or the class of an expanded clone, and some rows leave it out.

J gene: TRBJ2-7; V gene: TRBV4-1; D gene: NA; clone size: NA; CDR3 length: 17; CDR3 DNA: TGCGCCAGCAGCCAAGATATTGGACAGTCAACCATCTACGAGCAGTACTTC; CDR3 protein: CASSQDIGQSTIYEQYF
J gene: TRBJ1-4; V gene: TRBV29-1; D gene: NA; clone size: NA; CDR3 length: 14; CDR3 DNA: TGCAGCGTTGAAACTGTGGGGATGGGCGAAAAACTGTTTTTT; CDR3 protein: CSVETVGMGEKLFF
J gene: TRBJ1-4; V gene: TRBV20-1; D gene: NA; clone size: NA; CDR3 length: 16; CDR3 DNA: TGCAGTGCTAGCGCTCTCCGCCAGTCAACTAATGAAAAACTGTTTTTT; CDR3 protein: CSASALRQSTNEKLFF
J gene: TRBJ1-2; V gene: TRBV5-6; D gene: TRBD1; clone size: many; CDR3 length: 15; CDR3 DNA: TGTGCCAGCAGTCGATCTACAGGGGACACTTACGGCTACACCTTC; CDR3 protein: CASSRSTGDTYGYTF
J gene: TRBJ1-1; V gene: TRBV5-1; D gene: NA; clone size: NA; CDR3 length: 15; CDR3 DNA: TGCGCCAGCAGCTTAACGACAAATGCGAACACTGAAGCTTTCTTT; CDR3 protein: CASSLTTNANTEAFF
J gene: TRBJ2-7; V gene: TRBV20-1; D gene: NA; clone size: NA; CDR3 length: 13; CDR3 DNA: TGCAGTGCTAGAGTTGGGCAGGCTGGCGAGCAGTACTTC; CDR3 protein: CSARVGQAGEQYF
J gene: TRBJ2-1; V gene: TRBV29-1; D gene: TRBD2; clone size: NA; CDR3 length: 16; CDR3 DNA: TGCAGCGTTGTTTTCGGACTAGCGGCCTACTACAATGAGCAGTTCTTC; CDR3 protein: CSVVFGLAAYYNEQFF
J gene: TRBJ1-1; V gene: TRBV27; D gene: NA; clone size: NA; CDR3 length: 14; CDR3 DNA: TGTGCCAGGAGCAGGGGCGGGGGGAACACTGAAGCTTTCTTT; CDR3 protein: CARSRGGGNTEAFF
J gene: TRBJ2-1; V gene: TRBV18; D gene: TRBD2; clone size: NA; CDR3 length: 15; CDR3 DNA: TGTGCCAGCTCACCACCAGCGGGGAACTACAATGAGCAGTTCTTC; CDR3 protein: CASSPPAGNYNEQFF
J gene: TRBJ2-3; V gene: TRBV7-3; D gene: NA; clone size: NA; CDR3 length: 14; CDR3 DNA: TGTGCCAGCAGCGCCGGGACAAACTCAGATACGCAGTATTTT; CDR3 protein: CASSAGTNSDTQYF
J gene: TRBJ2-7; V gene: TRBV20-1; D gene: TRBD2; clone size: few; CDR3 length: 15; CDR3 DNA: TGCAGTGCCACCGGAGGGACTAGCGGGAGGGACGAGCAGTACTTC; CDR3 protein: CSATGGTSGRDEQYF
J gene: TRBJ2-7; V gene: TRBV28; D gene: TRBD1; clone size: many; CDR3 length: 15; CDR3 DNA: TGTGCCAGCAGATCCCCTGGACAGGGGGCGGCCGAGCAGTACTTC; CDR3 protein: CASRSPGQGAAEQYF
J gene: TRBJ2-7; V gene: TRBV9; D gene: TRBD2; clone size: few; CDR3 length: 14; CDR3 DNA: TGTGCCAGCAGCGTATGGGACTACCCCTACGAGCAGTACTTC; CDR3 protein: CASSVWDYPYEQYF
J gene: TRBJ2-2; V gene: TRBV18; D gene: NA; clone size: few; CDR3 length: 14; CDR3 DNA: TGTGCCAGCTCGCAATTGAGGGAATCCGGGGAGCTGTTTTTT; CDR3 protein: CASSQLRESGELFF
J gene: TRBJ2-7; V gene: TRBV7-2; D gene: NA; clone size: many; CDR3 length: 14; CDR3 DNA: TGTGCCAGCAGCTTAATTCTAGACGCCTACGAGCAGTACTTC; CDR3 protein: CASSLILDAYEQYF
J gene: TRBJ1-1; V gene: TRBV12-3/TRBV12-4; D gene: NA; clone size: NA; CDR3 length: 13; CDR3 DNA: TGTGCCAGCAGTTTCGGGGTGGACACTGAAGCTTTCTTT; CDR3 protein: CASSFGVDTEAFF
J gene: TRBJ2-3; V gene: TRBV5-1; D gene: TRBD2; clone size: NA; CDR3 length: 16; CDR3 DNA: TGCGCCAGCAGCAATCGACTAGCGGGGGACACAGATACGCAGTATTTT; CDR3 protein: CASSNRLAGDTDTQYF
J gene: TRBJ1-1; V gene: TRBV7-9; D gene: NA; clone size: few; CDR3 length: 14; CDR3 DNA: TGTGCCAGCAGCGTGGTGGGTGCCCACGCTGAAGCTTTCTTT; CDR3 protein: CASSVVGAHAEAFF
J gene: TRBJ2-1; V gene: TRBV20-1; D gene: TRBD2; clone size: NA; CDR3 length: 17; CDR3 DNA: TGCAGTGCTAGAGATCTGGGGACTAGCGGTTCCTACAATGAGCAGTTCTTC; CDR3 protein: CSARDLGTSGSYNEQFF
J gene: TRBJ2-5; V gene: TRBV29-1; D gene: TRBD2; clone size: many; CDR3 length: 12; CDR3 DNA: TGCAGCGTTGATTCGGGGGGGGAGACCCAGTACTTC; CDR3 protein: CSVDSGGETQYF
J gene: TRBJ1-2; V gene: TRBV12-3/TRBV12-4; D gene: TRBD1; clone size: NA; CDR3 length: 13; CDR3 DNA: TGTGCCAGCAGTTTTGGGGGGACAGGTGGCTACACCTTC; CDR3 protein: CASSFGGTGGYTF
J gene: TRBJ2-1; V gene: TRBV14; D gene: TRBD1; clone size: NA; CDR3 length: 16; CDR3 DNA: TGTGCCAGCAGCCGATACCGGGACAGCTTCTACAATGAGCAGTTCTTC; CDR3 protein: CASSRYRDSFYNEQFF
J gene: TRBJ2-5; V gene: TRBV29-1; D gene: NA; clone size: many; CDR3 length: 12; CDR3 DNA: TGCAGCGTTGAAGACAGGGATGAGACCCAGTACTTC; CDR3 protein: CSVEDRDETQYF
J gene: TRBJ2-2; V gene: TRBV7-3; D gene: TRBD1; clone size: NA; CDR3 length: 15; CDR3 DNA: TGTGCCAGCAGTCCGGGGACAGGGCTGCCCGGGGAGCTGTTTTTT; CDR3 protein: CASSPGTGLPGELFF
J gene: TRBJ2-7; V gene: TRBV20-1; D gene: TRBD1; clone size: few; CDR3 length: 15; CDR3 DNA: TGCAGTGCCGAGGACAGGCTAGGGAACTCCTACGAGCAGTACTTC; CDR3 protein: CSAEDRLGNSYEQYF
J gene: TRBJ2-1; V gene: TRBV21-1; D gene: NA; clone size: NA; CDR3 length: 18; CDR3 DNA: TGTGCCAGCAGCCTTAGAGGACAGGCCCTGAGCTCCTACAATGAGCAGTTCTTC; CDR3 protein: CASSLRGQALSSYNEQFF
J gene: TRBJ2-7; V gene: TRBV30; D gene: NA; clone size: NA; CDR3 length: 13; CDR3 DNA: TGTGCCTGGAGTCTCGGACTATACTACGAGCAGTACTTC; CDR3 protein: CAWSLGLYYEQYF
J gene: TRBJ2-7; V gene: TRBV6-5; D gene: NA; clone size: few; CDR3 length: 11; CDR3 DNA: TGTGCCACCAGCCGGGGCCACGAGCAGTACTTC; CDR3 protein: CATSRGHEQYF
J gene: TRBJ2-1; V gene: TRBV11-1; D gene: NA; clone size: many; CDR3 length: 11; CDR3 DNA: TGTGCCAGCAGCATCGGCCTAGAGCAGTTCTTC; CDR3 protein: CASSIGLEQFF
J gene: TRBJ2-1; V gene: TRBV28; D gene: NA; clone size: many; CDR3 length: 17; CDR3 DNA: TGTGCCAGCAGACTTCGGGAAGGGACCAGCGTTTACAATGAGCAGTTCTTC; CDR3 protein: CASRLREGTSVYNEQFF
J gene: TRBJ1-3; V gene: TRBV5-1; D gene: NA; clone size: few; CDR3 length: 17; CDR3 DNA: TGCGCCAGCAGCTTGGCCCGGGGACCTGCCTCTGGAAACACCATATATTTT; CDR3 protein: CASSLARGPASGNTIYF
J gene: TRBJ1-2; V gene: TRBV4-2; D gene: NA; clone size: NA; CDR3 length: 14; CDR3 DNA: TGTGCCAGCAGCCTCATCACAGCGAACTATGGCTACACCTTC; CDR3 protein: CASSLITANYGYTF
J gene: TRBJ2-7; V gene: TRBV12-3/TRBV12-4; D gene: TRBD1; clone size: NA; CDR3 length: 16; CDR3 DNA: TGTGCCAGCAGTTTAGCGGGACAGGGGTCGGGGTACGAGCAGTACTTC; CDR3 protein: CASSLAGQGSGYEQYF
J gene: TRBJ2-7; V gene: TRBV20-1; D gene: TRBD1; clone size: NA; CDR3 length: 21; CDR3 DNA: TGCAGTGCTCCCAGACCCAGGGGGCATTTTGTTCGGACCCAGGACTCCTACGAGCAGTACTTC; CDR3 protein: CSAPRPRGHFVRTQDSYEQYF
J gene: TRBJ2-7; V gene: TRBV20-1; D gene: NA; clone size: few; CDR3 length: 13; CDR3 DNA: TGCAGTGCTCTCAGAAGCGATACCTACGAGCAGTACTTC; CDR3 protein: CSALRSDTYEQYF
J gene: TRBJ2-3; V gene: TRBV6-2/TRBV6-3; D gene: NA; clone size: many; CDR3 length: 16; CDR3 DNA: TGTGCCAGCAGTTACCTGGGGCGCGGGGATACAGATACGCAGTATTTT; CDR3 protein: CASSYLGRGDTDTQYF